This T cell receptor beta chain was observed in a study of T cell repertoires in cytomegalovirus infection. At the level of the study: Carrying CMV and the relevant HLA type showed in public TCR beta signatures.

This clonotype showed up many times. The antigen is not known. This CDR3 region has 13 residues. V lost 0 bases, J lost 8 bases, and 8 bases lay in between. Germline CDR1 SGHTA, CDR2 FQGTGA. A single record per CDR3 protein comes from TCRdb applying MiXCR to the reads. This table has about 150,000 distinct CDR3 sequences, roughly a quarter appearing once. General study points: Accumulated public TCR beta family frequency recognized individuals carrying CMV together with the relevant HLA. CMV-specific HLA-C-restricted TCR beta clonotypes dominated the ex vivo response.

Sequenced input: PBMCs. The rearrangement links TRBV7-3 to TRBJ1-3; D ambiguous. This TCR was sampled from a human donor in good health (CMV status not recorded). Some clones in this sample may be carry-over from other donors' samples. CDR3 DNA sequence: TGTGCCAGCAGCTTAACTATAAAGGACACCATATATTTT. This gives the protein CASSLTIKDTIYF.